The clone carrying this TCR beta chain was recorded only once. The CDR3 length is 13 residues. Trimming removed 1 base at V and 10 bases at J, with 13 bases between. Germline V CDR1 and CDR2: GTSNPN, SVGIG (reference sequence). The data originate from a study of OX40 agonist ivuxolimab in advanced cancers. Profiled with immunoSEQ multiplex PCR; TCRdb holds only in-frame clones, not every one. The profile shows around 80,000 clones, around 83% of them singletons. This TCR derives from an adult with an advanced solid tumor such as melanoma, head and neck, liver or kidney cancer. The sequencing here drew on CD4+ or CD8+ T cells sorted from blood, taken in a trial of the OX40 agonist ivuxolimab. The rearrangement links TRBV30 to TRBJ1-4; unclear D gene. The CDR3: CAWSGTTVGKLFF. The CDR3 DNA reads TGTGCCTGGAGTGGTACCACGGTAGGAAAACTGTTTTTT.